These 29 T cell receptor beta chains came from one sample sequenced in a study of cytomegalovirus exposure and HLA in healthy donors. Only in-frame clones appear in the TCRdb table, and some are missing; sequencing was by immunoSEQ multiplex PCR. The sample records about 130,000 clones, nearly 90% being singletons. Sequencing input: PBMCs. Receptor source: a young woman in good health and CMV-seropositive.

J is TRBJ1-2 and V is TRBV6-6, with D tentatively TRBD1 (5 bases). Germline V gene lookup returns CDR1 MNHNY and CDR2 SVGAGI (reference sequence). The CDR3 totals 14 residues. Trimming pared 5 bases from V and 1 base from J, leaving 11 bases between. This CDR3 is CASSAAGGNYGYTF. In DNA form, the CDR3 reads TGTGCCAGCAGTGCCGCGGGGGGTAACTATGGCTACACCTTC.

The chain is built from TRBV12-5 and TRBJ2-4, with D possibly being TRBD2 (6 bases). From germline, CDR1 is LGHNT and CDR2 FRNRAP. This CDR3 comprises 14 residues. V was clipped by 5 bases and J by 5 bases, with 13 bases between them. CDR3 sequence reads: CASGRGMGENIQYF. CDR3 DNA: TGTGCTAGTGGTCGGGGGATGGGGGAAAACATTCAGTACTTC.

J is TRBJ1-2 and V is TRBV6-1, with D possibly being TRBD1 (6 bases). CDR1 and CDR2 (germline): MNHNS, SASEGT. With 2 bases removed from V and 4 bases from J, the gap between germline ends came to 14 bases. The CDR3 loop spans 15 amino acids. The CDR3 nucleotides read TGTGCCAGCAGTGAATCTGGGGGGGGCTCCTATGGCTACACCTTC. Translating it yields CASSESGGGSYGYTF.

This clone was detected once. V and J are TRBV10-3 and TRBJ1-6; TRBD1 aligns across 7 bases. J gave up 7 bases and V 7 bases, and 4 bases lay outside the gene matches. The CDR3 is 13 amino acids. CDR1 is ENHRY and CDR2 is SYGVKD in the germline V gene. The CDR3 loop is CAITGTENSPLHF. DNA of the CDR3: TGTGCCATCACGGGGACAGAAAATTCACCCCTCCACTTT.

The gene calls are TRBV11-2 and TRBJ2-1, with 8 bases identical to TRBD2. This CDR3 spans 15 amino acids. V lost 3 bases and J lost 1; bases outside the gene matches: 2. The V gene's germline CDR1 is SGHAT and CDR2 FQNNGV. The CDR3 sequence: CASSFLAGSYNEQFF. CDR3 in DNA: TGTGCCAGCAGCTTTTTAGCGGGGTCCTACAATGAGCAGTTCTTC.

V usage is TRBV5-4 and J usage is TRBJ2-2; weak D call: TRBD2 (6 bases). Between the trimmed V and J ends, which lost 4 bases and 3 bases, there was a span of 13 bases. The V gene's germline CDR1 is SGHNT and CDR2 YYREEE (reference sequence). The CDR3 is made up of 15 amino acids. Here the CDR3 reads CASSPGGVDTGELFF. The CDR3, as DNA: TGTGCCAGCAGCCCGGGCGGGGTGGACACCGGGGAGCTGTTTTTT.

The chain joins TRBV11-2 to TRBJ1-6, with a tentative D call TRBD1 (5 bases). The CDR3 is made up of 15 amino acids. CDR1 and CDR2 from the germline V gene are SGHAT and FQNNGV. Trimming cost V 4 bases and J 8 bases, with 15 bases left between them. The CDR3 loop is CASSWADRSDSPLHF. Written as DNA, the CDR3 is TGTGCCAGCAGCTGGGCAGACAGAAGCGATTCACCCCTCCACTTT.

This clone was counted once. V and J are TRBV6-5 and TRBJ1-1; unclear D gene. V was trimmed by 1 base and J by 1 base, leaving 7 bases between them. The germline CDR1 and CDR2 sequences are MNHEY and SVGAGI. The CDR3 is 14 amino acids. As DNA, the CDR3 is TGTGCCAGCAGTTACTTTACAGCGAACACTGAAGCTTTCTTT. This translates into CASSYFTANTEAFF.

The rearrangement uses TRBV6-1 and TRBJ1-2; D perhaps matches TRBD1 (5 bases). The length of the CDR3 is 11 residues. V was cut by 8 bases and J by 8 bases, with 12 bases left in between. The germline CDR1 and CDR2 sequences are MNHNS and SASEGT. CDR3 region: CASGRGEGYTF. CDR3 nucleotides: TGTGCCAGCGGACGGGGGGAGGGCTACACCTTC.

The V and J genes are TRBV19 and TRBJ1-6; the D is unclear. V lost 2 bases to trimming and J lost 2 bases, with 7 bases between them. Germline CDR1 LNHDA, CDR2 SQIVND (reference sequence). The CDR3 spans 15 residues. In nucleotides, the CDR3 is TGTGCCAGTAGTATAATGGGCACCTATAATTCACCCCTCCACTTT. This codes for CASSIMGTYNSPLHF. The complete variable domain, with remaining parts taken from reference TRBV19 and TRBJ1-6, reads DGGITQSPKYLFRKEGQNVTLSCEQNLNHDAMYWYRQDPGQGLRLIYYSQIVNDFQKGDIAEGYSVSREKKESFPLTVTSAQKNPTAFYLCASSIMGTYNSPLHFGNGTRLTVT.

The V call is TRBV4-3, the J call TRBJ1-1; no firm D call. Germline CDR1 LGHNA, CDR2 YSLEER. V lost 0 bases, J lost 3 bases, and 5 bases lay in between. This CDR3 comprises 13 residues. The DNA of the CDR3 is TGCGCCAGCAGCCAAGATCCTTACACTGAAGCTTTCTTT. It translates to CASSQDPYTEAFF.

The rearrangement uses TRBV25-1 and TRBJ1-1; D remains unclear. The CDR3 is 15 amino acids. CDR1 MGHDK and CDR2 SYGVNS come from the germline V gene. V shed 4 bases and J shed 3 bases, with 15 bases lying between them. The CDR3 bases are TGTGCCAGCAGTGGTTCGGGAGTGACTTACACTGAAGCTTTCTTT. It specifies CASSGSGVTYTEAFF.

J is TRBJ1-4 and V is TRBV14, with no clear D. The CDR3 sequence is 14 residues long. The germline V and J ends were trimmed by 4 bases and 0 bases, with 6 bases remaining between them. CDR1 SGHDN and CDR2 FVKESK come from the germline V gene. CDR3 nucleotide sequence: TGTGCCAGCAGCCCTATAACAACTAATGAAAAACTGTTTTTT. Protein sequence: CASSPITTNEKLFF.

The chain carries TRBV4-2 and TRBJ2-3; 9 bases are a match to TRBD1. Germline loops: CDR1 LGHNA, CDR2 YNFKEQ. This CDR3 has 17 residues. Trimming cost V 2 bases and J 0 bases; bases outside gene matches: 6. CDR3 DNA: TGTGCCAGCAGCCAACCCGGACAGGGGAAAAGCACAGATACGCAGTATTTT. Translating gives CASSQPGQGKSTDTQYF.

CDR3 sequence: CASSLRGSPEAFF. CDR3 bases: TGTGCCAGCAGCTTGAGGGGGAGTCCCGAAGCTTTCTTT. V gene TRBV7-9 combines with J gene TRBJ1-1, with a tentative D call TRBD1 (6 bases). V was trimmed by 3 bases and J by 8 bases, leaving 13 bases between them. This CDR3 comprises 13 residues. CDR1 is SEHNR and CDR2 is FQNEAQ in the germline V gene (reference sequence).

The rearrangement uses TRBV28 and TRBJ1-2; maybe TRBD1 (5 bases). This CDR3 has 13 residues. Deletions cut 5 bases from V and 7 bases from J, with 14 bases between. CDR1 and CDR2 (germline): MDHEN, SYDVKM. The CDR3 spells CASSLQGLAGYTF. DNA of the CDR3: TGTGCCAGCAGTCTCCAGGGTCTGGCTGGCTACACCTTC.

The chain links TRBV27 to TRBJ2-7; D might be TRBD2 (5 bases). The CDR3 length is 17 residues. Germline V gene lookup returns CDR1 MNHEY and CDR2 SMNVEV (reference sequence). Trimming took off 1 base at V and 6 bases at J, with 22 bases between the two ends. CDR3 nucleotides: TGTGCCAGCAGTTTATATGGACGGTCTGGGGTGGGAGTCGAGCAGTACTTC. It encodes CASSLYGRSGVGVEQYF.

The chain carries TRBV19 and TRBJ1-1, with 9 bases lining up with TRBD1. CDR3 length equals 14 residues. The trim removed 9 bases at V and 1 base at J, leaving 6 bases unmatched. Per germline, CDR1 LNHDA and CDR2 SQIVND (reference sequence). In nucleotides, the CDR3 is TGTGCCAGCGGACAGGGGAATAGGAACACTGAAGCTTTCTTT. Translation: CASGQGNRNTEAFF. The whole variable domain, remainder taken from reference TRBV19 and TRBJ1-1, is DGGITQSPKYLFRKEGQNVTLSCEQNLNHDAMYWYRQDPGQGLRLIYYSQIVNDFQKGDIAEGYSVSREKKESFPLTVTSAQKNPTAFYLCASGQGNRNTEAFFGQGTRLTVV.

The chain links TRBV2 to TRBJ2-1, with a tentative D call TRBD1 (6 bases). V lost 6 bases to trimming and J lost 4 bases, with 10 bases between them. Germline values: CDR1 SNHLY, CDR2 FYNNEI. This CDR3 spans 13 amino acids. The CDR3 region has the DNA TGTGCCAGCAGCCTAACAGGGTACAATGAGCAGTTCTTC. Translating it yields CASSLTGYNEQFF. The variable domain in full, completed from reference TRBV2 and TRBJ2-1, reads EPEVTQTPSHQVTQMGQEVILRCVPISNHLYFYWYRQILGQKVEFLVSFYNNEISEKSEIFDDQFSVERPDGSNFTLKIRSTKLEDSAMYFCASSLTGYNEQFFGPGTRLTVL.

This clone was seen a handful of times. V usage is TRBV11-1 and J usage is TRBJ2-7; 13 positions match TRBD2. V lost 3 bases and J lost 2; bases outside the gene matches: 7. Germline V CDR1 and CDR2: SGHAT, FQDESV (reference sequence). This CDR3 is 17 amino acids long. The CDR3, as DNA: TGTGCCAGCAGCTTCACGGGACTAGCGGGGCCCCCCTACGAGCAGTACTTC. The encoded protein is CASSFTGLAGPPYEQYF.

The chain recombines TRBV11-2 with TRBJ2-3, with 8 bases aligning to TRBD2. The J segment lost 2 bases and the V segment lost 1 base, leaving 8 bases of the junction unmatched. The CDR3 extends over 17 amino acids. CDR1 and CDR2 from the germline V gene are SGHAT and FQNNGV. This chain's CDR3 is CASSLVTGGFLTDTQYF. The CDR3 DNA reads TGTGCCAGCAGCTTAGTTACGGGGGGGTTTCTCACAGATACGCAGTATTTT.

There are a few counts of this clone. V usage is TRBV5-5 and J usage is TRBJ2-2; 7 bases are a match to TRBD2. This CDR3 has 16 amino acids. Germline CDR1 SGHKS, CDR2 YYEKEE (reference sequence). The V segment lost 4 bases and the J segment 6 bases; nucleotides outside the gene matches: 12. The CDR3 reads CASSQVWDYSPGELFF. CDR3 nucleotide sequence: TGTGCCAGCAGCCAAGTGTGGGACTATTCGCCCGGGGAGCTGTTTTTT. Variable domain in full (rest from reference TRBV5-5 and TRBJ2-2): DAGVTQSPTHLIKTRGQQVTLRCSPISGHKSVSWYQQVLGQGPQFIFQYYEKEERGRGNFPDRFSARQFPNYSSELNVNALLLGDSALYLCASSQVWDYSPGELFFGEGSRLTVL.

This chain joins TRBV5-1 and TRBJ2-6; D perhaps matches TRBD2 (6 bases). The CDR3 consists of 16 residues. Deletions cut 0 bases from V and 2 bases from J, with 9 bases between. Germline-derived CDR1 and CDR2 are SGHRS and YFSETQ. The CDR3 here is CASSLVGGTGANVLTF. The CDR3 DNA is TGCGCCAGCAGCTTGGTCGGGGGAACTGGGGCCAACGTCCTGACTTTC.

The chain carries TRBV19 and TRBJ1-4; no definite D call. V was trimmed by 4 bases and J by 8 bases, leaving 5 bases between them. CDR3 size: 11 residues. Germline V gene data show CDR1 as LNHDA and CDR2 as SQIVND (reference sequence). The CDR3 reads CASSTLEKLFF. In DNA, the CDR3 is TGTGCCAGTAGTACACTCGAAAAACTGTTTTTT.

J is TRBJ1-1 and V is TRBV2, with TRBD1 matching 8 bases. Germline V gives CDR1 SNHLY, CDR2 FYNNEI. The CDR3 sequence is 14 residues long. The ends lost 6 bases at V and 3 bases at J; junction bases unmatched: 6. CDR3 in amino acids: CASSGQGVYTEAFF. The CDR3 nucleotides are TGTGCCAGCAGCGGACAGGGCGTGTACACTGAAGCTTTCTTT.

This sequence joins TRBV6-6 and TRBJ1-2; weak D call: TRBD1 (6 bases). The ends were cut back, 3 bases at V and 6 bases at J, with 14 bases in the middle. Per germline, CDR1 MNHNY and CDR2 SVGAGI (reference sequence). This CDR3 has 14 residues. The CDR3 DNA sequence: TGTGCCAGCAGTTATTCCGGACAGCCAGATGGCTACACCTTC. This sequence encodes CASSYSGQPDGYTF.

The chain carries TRBV2 and TRBJ2-2, with 16 positions matching TRBD2. The V segment lost 3 bases and the J segment 3 bases; nucleotides outside the gene matches: 7. The CDR3 has 19 amino acids. Germline loops: CDR1 SNHLY, CDR2 FYNNEI. In nucleotides, the CDR3 is TGTGCCAGCAGTGATCCGGGACTAGCGGGGGGGCAGGACACCGGGGAGCTGTTTTTT. Amino acid sequence: CASSDPGLAGGQDTGELFF.

As for this clone: The limits of the CDR3 on the DNA are not certain, so only TCRdb's listed CDR3 is given. The chain combines TRBV19 with TRBJ1-3. From its first to its last residue, the CDR3 has 14 amino acids. CDR1 is LNHDA, CDR2 SQIVND, per germline (reference sequence). Here the CDR3 reads CASSIFGEGNTIYF.

The rearrangement links TRBV5-4 to TRBJ2-1; 14 nucleotides match TRBD2. CDR1 and CDR2 from the germline V gene are SGHNT and YYREEE (reference sequence). The ends lost 5 bases at V and 7 bases at J; junction bases unmatched: 8. The CDR3 covers 16 residues. The CDR3 region has the DNA TGTGCCAGCAGTCCTGGACTAGCGGGGGGCATAAATGAGCAGTTCTTC. As protein: CASSPGLAGGINEQFF.